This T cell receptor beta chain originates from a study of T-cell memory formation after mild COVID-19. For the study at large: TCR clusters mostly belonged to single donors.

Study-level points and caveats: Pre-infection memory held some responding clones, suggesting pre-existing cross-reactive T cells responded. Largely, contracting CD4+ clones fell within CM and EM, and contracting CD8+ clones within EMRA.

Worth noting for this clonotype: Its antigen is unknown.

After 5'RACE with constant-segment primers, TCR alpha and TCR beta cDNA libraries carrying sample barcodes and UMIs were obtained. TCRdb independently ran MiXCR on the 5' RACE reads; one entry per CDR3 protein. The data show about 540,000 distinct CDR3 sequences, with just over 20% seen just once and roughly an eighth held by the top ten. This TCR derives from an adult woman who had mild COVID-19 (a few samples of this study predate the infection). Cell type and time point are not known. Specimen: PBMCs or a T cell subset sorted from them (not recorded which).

The CDR3 spells CASSASGRTGELFF. The CDR3, as DNA: TGTGCCAGCAGCGCTTCGGGGCGGACCGGGGAGCTGTTTTTT. The chain joins TRBV7-9 to TRBJ2-2; possibly TRBD1 or TRBD2 for D (5 bases each). Trimming took 5 bases from V and 5 from J, leaving 12 bases between them. The CDR3 consists of 14 residues. Germline CDR1 SEHNR, CDR2 FQNEAQ (reference sequence).